The subject of this entry is one T cell receptor (beta chain). Its antigen is still unknown. The PCR used 60 Vbeta and 13 Jbeta primers. Profiled with immunoSEQ multiplex PCR; TCRdb holds only in-frame clones, not every one. The sample contains about 150,000 clones, roughly 79% of which appear only once. The source of the sample is a study of cytomegalovirus exposure and HLA in healthy donors. Overall study findings and caveats: With later analysis, a missense DCLRE1C variant became linked to TCR beta V- and J-gene trimming.

Trimming removed 6 bases from V and 7 bases from J; junction bases left unmatched: 6. The CDR3 spans 15 residues. Germline V gene lookup returns CDR1 MNHNS and CDR2 SASEGT. The receptor comes from a man in his forties in good health and CMV-seronegative. Sequenced: PBMCs. J is TRBJ1-6 and V is TRBV6-1; 10 bases match TRBD1. The CDR3 is CASRAGQGVNSPLHF. Here the CDR3 DNA reads TGTGCCAGCAGAGCTGGACAGGGGGTCAATTCACCCCTCCACTTT.